The 27 T cell receptor beta chains presented below share a single source sample, sequenced in a study of blood T cell repertoires in COVID-19. TCRdb's table, derived via immunoSEQ multiplex PCR, lists solely in-frame clones and lacks some. The sample has 300,000 to 450,000 clones, 85% seen once. Sequenced material: peripheral blood. The receptors were gathered from a young woman with acute or convalescent COVID-19.

V and J are TRBV29-1 and TRBJ1-1, with D hard to call. There are 12 residues in the CDR3. V was cut by 3 bases and J by 7 bases, with 12 bases left in between. Germline V CDR1 and CDR2: SQVTM, ANQGSEA. Written as DNA, the CDR3 is TGCAGCGTTGAGGATCAGGTGGGTGAAGCTTTCTTT. Encoded protein: CSVEDQVGEAFF. Variable domain in full (rest from reference TRBV29-1 and TRBJ1-1): SAVISQKPSRDICQRGTSLTIQCQVDSQVTMMFWYRQQPGQSLTLIATANQGSEATYESGFVIDKFPISRPNLTFSTLTVSNMSPEDSSIYLCSVEDQVGEAFFGQGTRLTVV.

The chain is built from TRBV10-3 and TRBJ2-3; 7 positions agree with TRBD2. From germline, CDR1 is ENHRY and CDR2 SYGVKD. The V and J ends lost 8 bases and 1 base, in that order; junction bases with no gene match: 3. The CDR3 runs 13 residues. CDR3 sequence (DNA): TGTGCCATCGGTGGGGGGGGCACAGATACGCAGTATTTT. This gives the protein CAIGGGGTDTQYF.

This chain uses TRBV5-1 with TRBJ2-1, with 12 bases identical to TRBD1. After removal of 7 bases from V and 8 bases from J, the junction contained 10 bases not matched to a gene. Looked up from germline, CDR1 is SGHRS and CDR2 is YFSETQ. The CDR3 runs 15 residues. CDR3 DNA: TGCGCCAGCGGGTTGGGACAGGGGGCGGTAGATGAGCAGTTCTTC. This translates into CASGLGQGAVDEQFF.

The genes are TRBV5-4 and TRBJ1-1; D might be TRBD1 (6 bases). Trimming pared 4 bases from V and 4 bases from J, leaving 14 bases between. CDR3 size: 14 residues. The germline CDR1 and CDR2 sequences are SGHNT and YYREEE (reference sequence). CDR3 protein: CASSPKTGFTEAFF. DNA for the CDR3: TGTGCCAGCAGCCCGAAAACAGGGTTCACTGAAGCTTTCTTT.

This rearrangement joins TRBV3-1 (or the pseudogene TRBV3-2) to TRBJ1-1, with 8 bases identical to TRBD1. Germline CDR1 and CDR2: LGHDT and YNNKEL (reference sequence). There are 13 residues in the CDR3. The J segment lost 4 bases and the V segment lost 6 bases, leaving 4 bases of the junction unmatched. The CDR3 spells CASRKQGVTEAFF. In DNA, the CDR3 is TGTGCCAGCAGGAAACAGGGGGTCACTGAAGCTTTCTTT.

The CDR3: CSVVAPDSYEQYF. CDR3 nucleotide sequence: TGCAGCGTTGTGGCACCCGACTCCTACGAGCAGTACTTC. The J gene is TRBJ2-7, the V gene TRBV29-1; D ambiguous. V was clipped by 4 bases and J by 0 bases, with 10 bases between them. Germline-derived CDR1 and CDR2 are SQVTM and ANQGSEA. This CDR3 has 13 residues.

This rearrangement joins TRBV12-3 or TRBV12-4 to TRBJ1-1; D uncertain. CDR3 length: 13 residues. V lost 8 bases and J lost 1, with 11 bases in between. The CDR3 sequence: CASHTRQNTEAFF. The CDR3 nucleotides are TGTGCCAGCCATACCAGACAGAACACTGAAGCTTTCTTT.

The chain recombines TRBV2 with TRBJ1-1, with a possible D match to TRBD1 (6 bases). Germline V gives CDR1 SNHLY, CDR2 FYNNEI. The CDR3 is 14 amino acids. The V gene lost 7 bases and the J gene lost 1 base, with 13 bases spanning the gap. This chain's CDR3 is CASNKGGQNTEAFF. DNA for the CDR3: TGTGCCAGCAATAAGGGGGGGCAGAACACTGAAGCTTTCTTT.

This chain links TRBV13 with TRBJ1-6; possible D gene TRBD1, 6 bases. V lost 5 bases to trimming and J lost 12 bases, with 17 bases between them. The germline V gene encodes CDR1 PRHDT and CDR2 FYEKMQ (reference sequence). The CDR3 sequence is 14 residues long. CDR3 coding DNA: TGTGCCAGCAGCCCGGGACACGAGCCTCTACCCCTCCACTTT. Its translation: CASSPGHEPLPLHF. Together with reference TRBV13 and TRBJ1-6, the CDR3 gives the full variable domain: AAGVIQSPRHLIKEKRETATLKCYPIPRHDTVYWYQQGPGQDPQFLISFYEKMQSDKGSIPDRFSAQQFSDYHSELNMSSLELGDSALYFCASSPGHEPLPLHFGNGTRLTVT.

About this clone: Compared with germline, one end of the junction differs, possibly owing to a read error. The chain is built from TRBV29-1 and TRBJ1-2; 9 nucleotides match TRBD1. This CDR3 is 13 amino acids long. CDR1 SQVTM and CDR2 ANQGSEA come from the germline V gene. As DNA, the CDR3 is TGCAGCGTGGACGCCGGGACAGGGACGAAACTATTCTTC. This sequence encodes CSVDAGTGTKLFF.

The chain has TRBV24-1 and TRBJ2-1; the match to TRBD1 covers 8 bases. Germline V CDR1 and CDR2: KGHDR, SFDVKD. J was trimmed by 12 bases and V by 3 bases; bases with no gene match: 3. The CDR3 extends over 12 amino acids. CDR3 loop: CATSDPGGGQFF. In nucleotides, the CDR3 is TGTGCCACCAGTGATCCAGGGGGCGGGCAGTTCTTC.

J is TRBJ2-5 and V is TRBV7-6, with D tentatively TRBD1 (6 bases). V gave up 5 bases and J gave up 0 bases, with 13 bases separating them. This CDR3 contains 15 residues. Germline V gene data show CDR1 as SGHVS and CDR2 as FNYEAQ. The CDR3 bases are TGTGCCAGCAGCCCAGGGGTCAGCTACCAAGAGACCCAGTACTTC. Amino acids: CASSPGVSYQETQYF. The whole variable domain, remainder taken from reference TRBV7-6 and TRBJ2-5, is GAGVSQSPRYKVTKRGQDVALRCDPISGHVSLYWYRQALGQGPEFLTYFNYEAQQDKSGLPNDRFSAERPEGSISTLTIQRTEQRDSAMYRCASSPGVSYQETQYFGPGTRLLVL.

The CDR3 nucleotides are TGTGCCAGCAGCAAAGCGAAGGCGGGAGGTTCAGATACGCAGTATTTT. Encoded protein: CASSKAKAGGSDTQYF. The V and J genes are TRBV21-1 and TRBJ2-3; TRBD2 was called by the table and not checked on the DNA. TRBV21-1 is given as a pseudogene. This CDR3 has 16 amino acids.

This sequence joins TRBV5-3 and TRBJ1-2, with unresolved D. TRBV5-3 is identified as an open reading frame with a role that is uncertain. V was pared by 2 bases and J by 6 bases, with 11 bases between. CDR3 length equals 13 residues. DNA for the CDR3: TGTGCCAGAAGCTTACCCCCAGGAAATGGCTACACCTTC. Its translation is CARSLPPGNGYTF.

The rearrangement uses TRBV6-2 or TRBV6-3 and TRBJ2-1, with 11 positions matching TRBD2. Losses at the gene ends were 2 bases for V and 9 bases for J; bases not matched to a gene: 6. CDR1 is MNHEY, CDR2 SVGEGT, per germline. This CDR3 spans 15 amino acids. CDR3 protein: CASSYGLAGGIEQFF. CDR3 sequence (DNA): TGTGCCAGCAGTTACGGCCTAGCGGGGGGAATTGAGCAGTTCTTC.

The V call is TRBV2, the J call TRBJ2-3; a weak D match, TRBD2 (6 bases). This CDR3 is 14 amino acids long. Deletions cut 5 bases from V and 1 base from J, with 10 bases between. Per germline, CDR1 SNHLY and CDR2 FYNNEI. CDR3 bases: TGTGCCAGCAGTTTATCGGGAGGCACAGATACGCAGTATTTT. Its translation: CASSLSGGTDTQYF.

The genes are TRBV11-2 and TRBJ2-1; D not certain. V lost 3 bases to trimming and J lost 5 bases, with 8 bases between them. The CDR3 length is 13 residues. Germline V gene lookup returns CDR1 SGHAT and CDR2 FQNNGV. CDR3 bases: TGTGCCAGCAGCTTTACAGAGAACAATGAGCAGTTCTTC. Its protein is CASSFTENNEQFF.

The chain links TRBV2 to TRBJ1-1; the match to TRBD1 covers 7 bases. Germline V lookup: CDR1 SNHLY, CDR2 FYNNEI. The length of the CDR3 is 14 residues. The junction had 5 bases not matched to a gene; V was cut back by 4 bases and J by 3 bases. CDR3 sequence (DNA): TGTGCCAGCAGTGCAGCAGGGACAGACACTGAAGCTTTCTTT. It is translated as CASSAAGTDTEAFF. The full variable domain, rest sourced from reference TRBV2 and TRBJ1-1, is EPEVTQTPSHQVTQMGQEVILRCVPISNHLYFYWYRQILGQKVEFLVSFYNNEISEKSEIFDDQFSVERPDGSNFTLKIRSTKLEDSAMYFCASSAAGTDTEAFFGQGTRLTVV.

A single count supports this clone. Other DNA sequences within the sample encode an identical CDR3. J is TRBJ1-2 and V is TRBV9, with D tentatively TRBD1 (5 bases). The CDR3 extends over 14 amino acids. Looked up from germline, CDR1 is SGDLS and CDR2 is YYNGEE. The germline V and J ends were trimmed by 0 bases and 4 bases, with 10 bases remaining between them. CDR3 sequence (DNA): TGTGCCAGCAGCGTAGGAACAGGCCTCTATGGCTACACCTTC. It specifies CASSVGTGLYGYTF. The full variable domain, with the rest looked up from reference TRBV9 and TRBJ1-2, is DSGVTQTPKHLITATGQRVTLRCSPRSGDLSVYWYQQSLDQGLQFLIQYYNGEERAKGNILERFSAQQFPDLHSELNLSSLELGDSALYFCASSVGTGLYGYTFGSGTRLTVV.

V is TRBV10-3 and J is TRBJ1-1; D unresolved. V gave up 0 bases and J gave up 4 bases, with 9 bases separating them. The CDR3 totals 14 residues. In germline, CDR1 is ENHRY, CDR2 SYGVKD. This chain's CDR3 is CAISESKRSTEAFF. CDR3 nucleotides: TGTGCCATCAGTGAGTCCAAGCGGAGCACTGAAGCTTTCTTT.

The chain links TRBV6-1 to TRBJ2-1; the D is unclear. This CDR3 spans 12 amino acids. The V gene's germline CDR1 is MNHNS and CDR2 SASEGT. The ends were cut back, 3 bases at V and 8 bases at J, with 8 bases in the middle. The chain's CDR3 is CASSDTRDEQFF. CDR3 bases: TGTGCCAGCAGTGACACCCGGGATGAGCAGTTCTTC.

Written as DNA, the CDR3 is TGTGCCAGCTCCGGCCAGGGCTCAGGCTACGAGCAGTACTTC. Encoded protein: CASSGQGSGYEQYF. This chain uses TRBV28 with TRBJ2-7; the D gene is possibly TRBD1 (5 bases). CDR1 is MDHEN and CDR2 is SYDVKM in the germline V gene. The CDR3 has 14 amino acids. Trimming shortened V by 8 bases and J by 3 bases, and 17 bases separated the two germline ends. Full variable domain (rest looked up from reference TRBV28 and TRBJ2-7): DVKVTQSSRYLVKRTGEKVFLECVQDMDHENMFWYRQDPGLGLRLIYFSYDVKMKEKGDIPEGYSVSREKKERFSLILESASTNQTSMYLCASSGQGSGYEQYFGPGTRLTVT.

This chain uses TRBV5-6 with TRBJ2-3; the match to TRBD2 covers 9 bases. Per the germline V gene, CDR1 is SGHDT and CDR2 is YYEEEE. The CDR3 is made up of 17 amino acids. Trimming at V came to 0 bases and at J to 5 bases, leaving 10 bases not matched to a gene. The chain's CDR3 is CASSLVGGRAGGDTQYF. The CDR3 DNA follows: TGTGCCAGCAGCTTGGTGGGCGGGAGGGCCGGTGGAGATACGCAGTATTTT.

CDR3 coding DNA: TGTGCCACCAGCAGAGATACAGGGGTCACACGGCCCCAGCATTTT. Its protein is CATSRDTGVTRPQHF. V gene TRBV15 combines with J gene TRBJ1-5; TRBD1 matches 7 bases. V gave up 0 bases and J gave up 9 bases; unmatched junction bases: 8. The CDR3 extends over 15 amino acids. CDR1 and CDR2 from the germline V gene are LNHNV and YYDKDF (reference sequence).

The chain uses TRBV14 and TRBJ1-1, with D unresolved. There are 16 residues in the CDR3. Trimming shortened V by 0 bases and J by 4 bases, and 15 bases separated the two germline ends. Germline V gene data show CDR1 as SGHDN and CDR2 as FVKESK. CDR3 nucleotides: TGTGCCAGCAGCCAAGAAGTAGCCTTCCCGCTCACTGAAGCTTTCTTT. Translated: CASSQEVAFPLTEAFF.

The chain recombines TRBV28 with TRBJ2-3; 7 positions agree with TRBD1. The ends lost 3 bases at V and 2 bases at J; junction bases unmatched: 2. The germline gives CDR1 MDHEN, CDR2 SYDVKM. The CDR3 totals 14 residues. CDR3 region: CASSLGQPTDTQYF. CDR3 sequence (DNA): TGTGCCAGCAGTTTGGGACAGCCCACAGATACGCAGTATTTT.

The chain employs TRBV9 and TRBJ1-1, with D possibly matching TRBD1 (6 bases). Germline-derived CDR1 and CDR2 are SGDLS and YYNGEE. V was clipped by 1 base and J by 13 bases, with 14 bases between them. The CDR3 has 12 amino acids. CDR3 in amino acids: CASSVSTGKVFF. The CDR3 DNA reads as TGTGCCAGCAGCGTAAGTACAGGGAAGGTTTTCTTT. Combining the CDR3 with reference TRBV9 and TRBJ1-1 gives the whole variable domain DSGVTQTPKHLITATGQRVTLRCSPRSGDLSVYWYQQSLDQGLQFLIQYYNGEERAKGNILERFSAQQFPDLHSELNLSSLELGDSALYFCASSVSTGKVFFGQGTRLTVV.